Described below is a single T cell receptor (beta chain) sequence and its context. The authors reverse transcribed all of the isolated RNA, so sequencing captured expressed TCRB transcripts. Profiling relied on immunoSEQ multiplex PCR, and the TCRdb table lists in-frame clones only, not all of them. The sample carries fewer than 250,000 clones, 11% to 15% recorded once. These data originate in a study of beta chain features in type 1 diabetes. This CDR3 contains 16 residues. V was pared by 1 base and J by 0 bases, with 5 bases of the junction left unmatched. Germline V CDR1 and CDR2: SGHRS, YFSETQ. The chain has TRBV5-1 and TRBJ2-3; 7 positions match TRBD1. The origin of this receptor is a woman between 35 and 50 years old in good health. Sequenced sample: naive CD4+ T cells from blood. CDR3 sequence: CASSLKQGLSTDTQYF. The CDR3 DNA follows: TGCGCCAGCAGCTTGAAACAGGGGTTAAGCACAGATACGCAGTATTTT. Based on the CDR3 plus reference TRBV5-1 and TRBJ2-3, the full variable domain is KAGVTQTPRYLIKTRGQQVTLSCSPISGHRSVSWYQQTPGQGLQFLFEYFSETQRNKGNFPGRFSGRQFSNSRSEMNVSTLELGDSALYLCASSLKQGLSTDTQYFGPGTRLTVL.